The entry below describes one T cell receptor beta chain. UMIs and a universal primer site were added when TCR cDNA was made by 5'RACE template switching. TCRdb ran MiXCR on the 5' RACE reads and lists one entry per CDR3 protein. The sample includes 510,000 or so distinct CDR3 sequences, 19% of them seen just once. The sample is drawn from a study of T cells after yellow fever vaccination. This TCR was recovered from a man in his thirties or forties who received the YFV17D yellow fever vaccine. This material consisted of PBMCs, taken 15 days after the yellow fever booster vaccination.

CDR3 nucleotide sequence: TGCAGTGCTACCAGAGATTTCGGACGGGCGGGAGGGACGACGCAGTATTTT. Encoded protein: CSATRDFGRAGGTTQYF. The chain couples TRBV20-1 to TRBJ2-3, with TRBD2 matching 9 bases. The CDR3 is made up of 17 amino acids. The ends lost 4 bases at V and 9 bases at J; junction bases unmatched: 20. Germline V gene lookup returns CDR1 DFQATT and CDR2 SNEGSKA (reference sequence).